This T cell receptor beta chain was recorded in a study of cytomegalovirus exposure and HLA in healthy donors. Primers for the PCR totalled 60 Vbeta and 13 Jbeta. Clones were sequenced by immunoSEQ multiplex PCR, and TCRdb holds only the in-frame ones, with some missing. The data contain under 170,000 clones, around 79% of them seen just once; the ten biggest clones take up around 3.2%. The CDR3 runs 15 residues. The germline V gene has CDR1 MNHEY and CDR2 SVGAGI. V was clipped by 7 bases and J by 2 bases; unmatched bases: 6. Unrecorded for this donor was the CMV serostatus. Findings of the study overall: Per a prior analysis, the majority of TCR beta V segments were productive roughly 90% or roughly 30% of the time. The records held CMV serostatus as the only immune exposure information. TCR beta sequences numbering around 15,000 were associated with HLA alleles at 0.05 false discovery rate in a later analysis.

As for this clone: No antigen is known for it.

This receptor was obtained from a human donor in good health. The specimen sequenced was PBMCs. The chain joins TRBV6-5 to TRBJ2-3, with TRBD2 identical over 10 bases. The CDR3 DNA is TGTGCCAGCACCGGAGCGGGGGGGCCCACAGATACGCAGTATTTT. It yields the protein CASTGAGGPTDTQYF.